This entry describes one T cell receptor (beta chain). Antigen unknown. Amplification used 60 V beta primers and 13 J beta primers. Repertoires were generated with immunoSEQ multiplex PCR, while TCRdb's copy carries only in-frame clones and drops some. The top ten hold around 8.3% of the sample, which has 50,000 to 75,000 clones, around 85% seen once. Germline-derived CDR1 and CDR2 are MNHEY and SMNVEV (reference sequence). CDR3 length: 16 residues. With 5 bases clipped from V and 6 bases from J, the junction kept 12 bases outside the gene matches. This entry belongs to a study of glioma-infiltrating T cells after dendritic cell vaccination. Across the whole study: Treatment, given 2003 to 2012, was autologous tumor lysate-pulsed dendritic cell vaccination. The vaccine used monocyte-derived dendritic cells pulsed overnight with autologous tumor lysate. General study results and limits: TCR clonality showed no direct relationship with survival.

Indicated time point: after dendritic cell vaccination, including at tumor progression/relapse. The sequence was obtained from a human donor with glioblastoma. V and J are TRBV27 and TRBJ1-1; 10 positions agree with TRBD1. Material: blood, obtained after dendritic cell vaccination. CDR3: CASSRETGGLRSEAFF. For the CDR3, the DNA is TGTGCCAGCAGTCGCGAGACAGGGGGCCTTCGTTCTGAAGCTTTCTTT.